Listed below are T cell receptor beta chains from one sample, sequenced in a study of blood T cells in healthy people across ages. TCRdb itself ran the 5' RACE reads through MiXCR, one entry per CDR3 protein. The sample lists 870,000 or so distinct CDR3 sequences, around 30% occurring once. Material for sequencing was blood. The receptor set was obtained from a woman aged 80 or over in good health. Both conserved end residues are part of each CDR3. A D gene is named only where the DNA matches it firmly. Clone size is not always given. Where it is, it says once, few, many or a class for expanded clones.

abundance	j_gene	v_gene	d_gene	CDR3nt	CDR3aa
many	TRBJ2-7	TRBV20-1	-	TGCAGTGCTCTTAGGGGGGGCTCCTACGAGCAGTACTTC	CSALRGGSYEQYF
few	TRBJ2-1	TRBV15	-	TGTGCCACCAGCAATAGAAGGCAGGGCCTCAACAGTGAGCAGTTCTTC	CATSNRRQGLNSEQFF
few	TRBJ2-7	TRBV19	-	TGTGCCAGTAGTATAGCAGGTTCCAGGACGGGAGCCTACGAGCAGTACTTC	CASSIAGSRTGAYEQYF
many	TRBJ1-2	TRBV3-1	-	TGTGCCAGCAGCTATAGATCCCTACGGGACCGGGGAGGCTACACCTTC	CASSYRSLRDRGGYTF
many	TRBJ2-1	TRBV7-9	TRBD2	TGTGCCATAAGAGCGGGATCCAACAATGAGCAGTTCTTC	CAIRAGSNNEQFF
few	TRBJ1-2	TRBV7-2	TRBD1	TGTGCCAGCAGCTTAGGTATTACAGGGGGACACGGCTACACCTTC	CASSLGITGGHGYTF
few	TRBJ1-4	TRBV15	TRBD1	TGTGCCACCAGCGTACGGGACAGTAATAATAAAAAACTGTTTTTT	CATSVRDSNNKKLFF
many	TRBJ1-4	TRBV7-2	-	TGTGCCAGCAACAGGGCCCTTAATGAAAAACTGTTTTTT	CASNRALNEKLFF
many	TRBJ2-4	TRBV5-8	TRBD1	TGTGCCAGCAGTTACCCGGGACAGGGGAGGAACATTCAGTACTTC	CASSYPGQGRNIQYF
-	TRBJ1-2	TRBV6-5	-	TGTGCCTGCAGACCGGACACCGGCAGGGGCTACACCTTC	CACRPDTGRGYTF
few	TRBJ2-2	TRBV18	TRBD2	TGTGCCAGCTCACCACCTATGCTAGCGGGGAACCTGAACACCGGGGAGCTGTTTTTT	CASSPPMLAGNLNTGELFF
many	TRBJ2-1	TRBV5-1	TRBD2	TGCGCCAGCAGCTTCCGACTAGCGGTAAACAATGAGCAGTTCTTC	CASSFRLAVNNEQFF
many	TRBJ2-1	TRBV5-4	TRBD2	TGTGCCAGCAGCTTATTTACGGGGGGAATGGCCTACAATGAGCAGTTCTTC	CASSLFTGGMAYNEQFF
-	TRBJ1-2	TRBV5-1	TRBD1	TGCGCCAGCAGCTTGGCGGAGACAGGGTACAACTATGGCTACACCTTC	CASSLAETGYNYGYTF
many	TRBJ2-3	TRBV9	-	TGTGCCAGCAGCGTGAGCCTCGGACCTAGCACAGATACGCAGTATTTT	CASSVSLGPSTDTQYF
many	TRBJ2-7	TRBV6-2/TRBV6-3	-	TGTGCCAGCAGTTACCCCTACCCAGGGACGTTTACCTACGAGCAGTACTTC	CASSYPYPGTFTYEQYF
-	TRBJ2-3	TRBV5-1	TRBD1	TGCGCCAGCAGCCTGATAACAGGGGGTAGCACAGATACGCAGTATTTT	CASSLITGGSTDTQYF
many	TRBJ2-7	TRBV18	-	TGTGCCAGCTCACCAGAGGGGCGGTACGAGCAGTACTTC	CASSPEGRYEQYF
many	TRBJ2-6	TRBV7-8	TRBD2	TGTGCCAGCAGTCTCGGGAGGTCCGGGGCCAACGTCCTGACTTTC	CASSLGRSGANVLTF
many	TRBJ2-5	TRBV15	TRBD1	TGTGCCACCAGCAGAATTCTCGTCTGGGGACAGGCTAAAGAGACCCAGTACTTC	CATSRILVWGQAKETQYF
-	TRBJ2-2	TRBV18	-	TGTGCCAGCTCACCCTCAGGGGTGTCCGGGGAGCTGTTTTTT	CASSPSGVSGELFF
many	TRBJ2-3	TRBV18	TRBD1	TGTGCCAGCTCACCAGACAGGGGAATCACAGATACGCAGTATTTT	CASSPDRGITDTQYF
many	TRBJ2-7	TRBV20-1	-	TGCAGTGCTAGAGACGCGAACTACGAGCAGTACTTC	CSARDANYEQYF
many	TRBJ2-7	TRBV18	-	TGTGCCAGCTCCCTGGCGGCAGGTACCCTCGAGCAGTACTTC	CASSLAAGTLEQYF
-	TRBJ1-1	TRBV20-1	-	TGCGGTGCGGAGGGATACCGTTGGGCTGAAGCTTTCTTT	CGAEGYRWAEAFF
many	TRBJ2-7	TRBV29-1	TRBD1	TGCAGCGTTGGCTTGGGACAGGGCTACGAGCAGTACTTC	CSVGLGQGYEQYF
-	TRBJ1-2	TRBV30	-	TGTGCCTGGAGTTCTAGCACTGTCTATGGCTACACCTTC	CAWSSSTVYGYTF
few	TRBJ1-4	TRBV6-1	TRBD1	TGTGCCAGCAGTCCGGGACAGGGTGTAAAGGCTAATGAAAAACTGTTTTTT	CASSPGQGVKANEKLFF
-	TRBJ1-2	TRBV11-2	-	TGTGCCAGCAGGAAATTCGGGGCCTATGGCTACACCTTC	CASRKFGAYGYTF
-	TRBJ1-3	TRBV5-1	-	TGCGCCAGCAGAATTCAGGACTCTGGAAACACCATATATTTT	CASRIQDSGNTIYF
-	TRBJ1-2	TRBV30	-	TGTGCCTGGAGTGTAGGGCAGCTTAACTATGGCTACACCTTC	CAWSVGQLNYGYTF
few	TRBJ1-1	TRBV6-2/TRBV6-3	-	TGTGCCAGCAGAGTACTTCCGGGTCAAGGAAACACTGAAGCTTTCTTT	CASRVLPGQGNTEAFF
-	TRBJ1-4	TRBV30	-	TGTGCCTGCTCAGAGGGGCGAAAACTGTTTTTT	CACSEGRKLFF
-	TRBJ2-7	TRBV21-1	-	TGTGCCAGCAGCATTCTAGATCGGGTGAAGGACTACGAGCAGTACTTC	CASSILDRVKDYEQYF
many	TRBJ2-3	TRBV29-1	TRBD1	TGCAGCGTTGGTCTAGGGGGCGGTACAGATACGCAGTATTTT	CSVGLGGGTDTQYF
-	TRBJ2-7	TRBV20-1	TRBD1	TGCAGTGCTAGTAGGGGACAGGGGGCGGTCTACGAGCAGTACTTC	CSASRGQGAVYEQYF
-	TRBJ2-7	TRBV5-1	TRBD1	TGCGCCAGCAGCAATGGACAGGGGAACTACGAGCAGTACTTC	CASSNGQGNYEQYF
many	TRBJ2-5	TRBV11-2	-	TGTGCCAGCAGCTTAAGGGTCGGGGCTACCCAGTACTTC	CASSLRVGATQYF
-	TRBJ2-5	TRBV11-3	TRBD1	TGTGCCAGCAGCCCCAGGGGGAATGAGCAGTACTTC	CASSPRGNEQYF
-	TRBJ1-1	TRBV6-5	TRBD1	TGTGCCAGCAGTTACGGGGCACAGGGGAGCCGAACTGAAGCTTTCTTT	CASSYGAQGSRTEAFF
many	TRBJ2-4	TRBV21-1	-	TGTGCCAGCAGCAAGGGGGGGGCAAGCTCTAGCATTCAGTACTTC	CASSKGGASSSIQYF
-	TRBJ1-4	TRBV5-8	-	TGTGCCAGCAACGGGGGGCAAGGCGAAAAACTGTTTTTT	CASNGGQGEKLFF
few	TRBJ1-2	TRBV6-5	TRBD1	TGTGCCAGCAGTTCGGACAGGGGACCTAACTATGGCTACACCTTC	CASSSDRGPNYGYTF
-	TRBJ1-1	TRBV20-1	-	TGCAGTGCTAGTTGGGGCAGGGAAGCTTTCTTT	CSASWGREAFF
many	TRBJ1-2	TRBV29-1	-	TGCAGCGTAGACAGCTCTTCGTCAGCCCTATTTAACTATGGCTACACCTTC	CSVDSSSSALFNYGYTF